This is a list of T cell receptor beta chains from one sample in a study of T cell responses to AZD1222 COVID-19 vaccine. TCRdb keeps only in-frame clones here, not all; method: immunoSEQ multiplex PCR. Of some 160,000 clones in the sample, more than 85% were seen once. The input for sequencing was peripheral blood, taken on day 0 of AZD1222 vaccination. All receptors come from an adult in good health. The CDR3 runs from the conserved cysteine through the conserved F or W. The D gene is left open where the match is weak. Only some rows state a clone size, as once, few, many or a class for expanded clones.

clone size	V gene	D gene	J gene	CDR3 DNA	CDR3 protein
.	TRBV6-1	.	TRBJ2-5	TGTGCCAGCAGTGAAGCTGGGTCAGGCAAGACCCAGTACTTC	CASSEAGSGKTQYF
.	TRBV6-5	.	TRBJ1-2	TGTGCCAGCAGTTACTCGATCTCGGAGTACTATAGCTACACCTTC	CASSYSISEYYSYTF
.	TRBV4-3	.	TRBJ2-2	TGCGCCAGCAGCCAAGAGGTCCCCGGGGAGCTGTTTTTT	CASSQEVPGELFF
.	TRBV7-2	TRBD2	TRBJ2-1	TGTGCCAGCAGCTTTTTGCGGGGGACTGTATCTGGGCGCAATGAGCAGTTCTTC	CASSFLRGTVSGRNEQFF
.	TRBV7-3	.	TRBJ2-7	TGTGCCAGCAGCTTAATTTCTGGGGTTTCGGAGCAGTACTTC	CASSLISGVSEQYF
.	TRBV6-5	.	TRBJ1-6	TGTGCCAGCAGTTTGGAATCGTCCATGGTTAATTCACCCCTCCACTTT	CASSLESSMVNSPLHF
.	TRBV5-1	.	TRBJ1-1	TGCGCCAGCAGCAACCCGGGACGGAGGAACACTGAAGCTTTCTTT	CASSNPGRRNTEAFF
.	TRBV7-9	.	TRBJ2-5	TGTGCCAGCAGCTCAGGACTAACGAGGGAACGGGCCCAGTACTTC	CASSSGLTRERAQYF
once	TRBV5-5	TRBD1	TRBJ1-6	TGTGCCTGCGAGGACAGGCTGGGAGGGTCCTATAATTCACCCCTCCACTTT	CACEDRLGGSYNSPLHF
.	TRBV10-3	.	TRBJ1-1	TGTGCCATCAGGCAAGGACAAATTGACGAAGCTTTCTTT	CAIRQGQIDEAFF
.	TRBV20-1	.	TRBJ1-4	TGCAGTGCAAAGACAGATGAAAAACTGTTTTTT	CSAKTDEKLFF
.	TRBV18	.	TRBJ1-5	TGTGCCAGCTCACGGGAGTTCAATCAGCCCCAGCATTTT	CASSREFNQPQHF
.	TRBV6-1	.	TRBJ1-2	TGTGCCAGCAGTGAAGTAGCCTATTATGGCTACACCTTC	CASSEVAYYGYTF
.	TRBV7-2	.	TRBJ2-7	TGTGCCAGCAGCTTTCGTGGGGGGGCCTTCTACGAGCAGTACTTC	CASSFRGGAFYEQYF
.	TRBV9	TRBD1	TRBJ1-2	TGTGCCAGCAGCGCGTGGACAGGGACCCCTCGCCAAGACGGCTACACCTTC	CASSAWTGTPRQDGYTF
.	TRBV6-6	TRBD1	TRBJ1-2	TGTGCCAGCAGTCTACATCCGGGACAGGGCCCTGCTAACTATGGCTACACCTTC	CASSLHPGQGPANYGYTF
.	TRBV28	TRBD1	TRBJ2-1	TGTGCCAGCAGCGGACAGGGAAGATTTGAGCAGTTCTTC	CASSGQGRFEQFF
.	TRBV5-1	TRBD1	TRBJ1-2	TGCGCCAGCAGCTGGCAGGGGGCCGCGGATGGCTACACCTTC	CASSWQGAADGYTF
.	TRBV19	TRBD1	TRBJ1-2	TGTGCCAGTAGAACAGGGGGATTGGATGGCTACACCTTC	CASRTGGLDGYTF
.	TRBV19	TRBD1	TRBJ1-5	TGTGCCACTGGACAGGTAGGCAATCAGCCCCAGCATTTT	CATGQVGNQPQHF
.	TRBV30	.	TRBJ1-2	TGTGCCGGAGGATCGACGCGGCAGATAAACTATGGCTACACCTTC	CAGGSTRQINYGYTF
.	TRBV6-6	.	TRBJ1-1	TGTGCCAGCAGTTACCGGGTCAGGGTCACTGAAGCTTTCTTT	CASSYRVRVTEAFF
.	TRBV5-1	.	TRBJ2-6	TGCGCCAGCAGCTTGATTGGTACTTCTGGGGCCAACGTCCTGACTTTC	CASSLIGTSGANVLTF
once	TRBV5-1	.	TRBJ2-5	TGCGCCAGCAGCCTGGGGGACCACCAAGAGACCCAGTACTTC	CASSLGDHQETQYF
.	TRBV30	.	TRBJ1-3	TGTGCCTCCCACGACAGCTCTGGAAACACCATATATTTT	CASHDSSGNTIYF
few	TRBV13	.	TRBJ1-6	TGTGCCAGCAGCTTAGGGGGGACCCAAAGCTCCTATAATTCACCCCTCCACTTT	CASSLGGTQSSYNSPLHF
.	TRBV24-1	.	TRBJ1-2	TGTGCCACCAGTGATTTGAATGGCTACACCTTC	CATSDLNGYTF
.	TRBV2	.	TRBJ2-3	TGTGCCAGCAGTGTCGGGGCAGATACGCAGTATTTT	CASSVGADTQYF
few	TRBV7-9	.	TRBJ1-2	TGTGCCAGCAGCCTTGGCGAGGAGGAGGGCTACACCTTC	CASSLGEEEGYTF
few	TRBV6-1	.	TRBJ1-6	TGTGCCAGCAGGGAAGGACAGACATTTAATTCACCCCTCCACTTT	CASREGQTFNSPLHF
once	TRBV27	TRBD1	TRBJ1-2	TGTGCCAGCAGTTTAAGACAGGGTGTTGGCTACACCTTC	CASSLRQGVGYTF
.	TRBV28	.	TRBJ1-5	TGTGCCAGCAGTTTAACCAGGGGTCATGGTCAGCCCCAGCATTTT	CASSLTRGHGQPQHF
.	TRBV7-9	TRBD1	TRBJ2-1	TGTGCCAGCAGTTTAAGTGGACAGGGGCAGTTCTTC	CASSLSGQGQFF
.	TRBV2	.	TRBJ1-1	TGTGCCAGCACTCCCGCAGCTATGAACACTGAAGCTTTCTTT	CASTPAAMNTEAFF
once	TRBV5-1	.	TRBJ2-2	TGCGCCAGCAGCTTGGAGGGGTCGGGGGACACCGGGGAGCTGTTTTTT	CASSLEGSGDTGELFF
.	TRBV2	TRBD1	TRBJ1-2	TGTGCCAGCAGTGAACGGGACAGGGATGGCTACACCTTC	CASSERDRDGYTF
.	TRBV5-1	.	TRBJ2-7	TGCGCCAGCAGCCCGTTCATCTCGGGTGTCGAGCAGTACTTC	CASSPFISGVEQYF
.	TRBV10-2	TRBD1	TRBJ1-2	TGCGCCAGCGGCACAGACAGGGCCTCTGGCTACACCTTC	CASGTDRASGYTF
.	TRBV1	.	TRBJ1-1	TGCACCAGCAGAAGACCGGGACAGGGATCGAACACTGAAGCTTTCTTT	CTSRRPGQGSNTEAFF
.	TRBV2	.	TRBJ1-6	TGTGCCAGCAGTGAGAGCAGCTCCTATAATTCACCCCTCCACTTT	CASSESSSYNSPLHF
.	TRBV27	.	TRBJ1-1	TGTGCCAGCAGTCCCCCCCACGTCGGGGGGAAGAACACTGAAGCTTTCTTT	CASSPPHVGGKNTEAFF
.	TRBV5-1	TRBD1	TRBJ1-2	TGCGCCAGCAGCTTGGGGGCTGGGACAGTCTCTAACTATGGCTACACCTTC	CASSLGAGTVSNYGYTF
.	TRBV7-6	TRBD1	TRBJ1-5	TGTGCCAGCAGCTTAGGGACAGGAGATAGCAATCAGCCCCAGCATTTT	CASSLGTGDSNQPQHF
.	TRBV30	TRBD1	TRBJ1-5	TGTGCCTGGACTCAGGGGGCATACAATCAGCCCCAGCATTTT	CAWTQGAYNQPQHF
.	TRBV24-1	.	TRBJ2-3	TGTGCCACCAGTGATCACAGGACAGTCGAAGATACGCAGTATTTT	CATSDHRTVEDTQYF
.	TRBV2	.	TRBJ2-5	TGTGCCAGCAGTGTAAGTGCGAAGACCCAGTACTTC	CASSVSAKTQYF
.	TRBV2	TRBD1	TRBJ2-2	TGTGCCAACCCGGGACAGCTAAAGACGAACACCGGGGAGCTGTTTTTT	CANPGQLKTNTGELFF
.	TRBV27	TRBD1	TRBJ2-7	TGTGCCAGCTTTAGATCCACAGGGGGTGTCTTGTACGAGCAGTACTTC	CASFRSTGGVLYEQYF
.	TRBV15	.	TRBJ1-4	TGTGCCACCAGCATAGGGACGGAGCTTCCCGGTGAAAAACTGTTTTTT	CATSIGTELPGEKLFF